The 12 T cell receptor beta chains listed next were all sequenced from one sample in a study of blood T cell repertoires in COVID-19. Profiling relied on immunoSEQ multiplex PCR, and the TCRdb table lists in-frame clones only, not all of them. The sample has tens of thousands of clones, 75% to 95% seen once. Material for sequencing was peripheral blood. These receptors were collected from a woman aged 65 to 85 with active COVID-19.

This sequence joins TRBV5-6 and TRBJ2-2; no clear D. Looked up from germline, CDR1 is SGHDT and CDR2 is YYEEEE. V was trimmed by 1 base and J by 6 bases, leaving 13 bases between them. This CDR3 contains 15 residues. The CDR3 DNA sequence: TGTGCCAGCAGCTTGAACCGAGGCTCATCCGGGGAGCTGTTTTTT. Its protein is CASSLNRGSSGELFF.

V and J are TRBV6-5 and TRBJ2-7; the match to TRBD1 covers 8 bases. The CDR3 is 14 amino acids. Trimming took 5 bases from V and 2 from J; bases not matched to a gene: 5. Per germline, CDR1 MNHEY and CDR2 SVGAGI. CDR3 DNA: TGTGCCAGCAGTACGTACAGGGGGGCCTACGAGCAGTACTTC. This codes for CASSTYRGAYEQYF.

This chain connects TRBV4-1 to TRBJ1-4; D ambiguous. V was shortened by 0 bases and J by 0 bases, with 8 bases between the two germline ends. Germline CDR1 reads MGHRA; CDR2 reads YSYEKL. The CDR3 length is 16 residues. The CDR3 protein is CASSQDSRPTNEKLFF. Here the CDR3 DNA reads TGCGCCAGCAGCCAAGATAGCCGGCCAACTAATGAAAAACTGTTTTTT.

This clone was seen just once. The genes are TRBV6-1 and TRBJ2-3; TRBD2 matches 11 bases. The trim removed 5 bases at V and 5 bases at J, leaving 9 bases unmatched. Germline V gene lookup returns CDR1 MNHNS and CDR2 SASEGT. The CDR3 extends over 16 amino acids. The CDR3, as DNA: TGTGCCAGCAGTCAAGGGGTAGGACTAGCGGGAGATACGCAGTATTTT. Amino acids: CASSQGVGLAGDTQYF.

This chain joins TRBV5-1 and TRBJ2-1, with TRBD2 matching 10 bases. The CDR3 totals 15 residues. The trim removed 4 bases at V and 5 bases at J, leaving 6 bases unmatched. Germline CDR1 is SGHRS and CDR2 is YFSETQ. The CDR3 DNA reads TGCGCCAGCAGCAAGGGACTAGCGCCGAACAATGAGCAGTTCTTC. Its protein product is CASSKGLAPNNEQFF.

The rearrangement links TRBV28 to TRBJ1-2; D possibly corresponds to TRBD1 (6 bases). The CDR3 contains 15 residues. Germline-derived CDR1 and CDR2 are MDHEN and SYDVKM. With 11 bases removed from V and 0 bases from J, the gap between germline ends came to 19 bases. The CDR3 loop reads CAGQSNGVANYGYTF. For the CDR3, the DNA is TGTGCCGGACAGTCCAATGGGGTAGCTAACTATGGCTACACCTTC.

V usage is TRBV5-1 and J usage is TRBJ2-2; TRBD2 agrees at 12 bases. The germline CDR1 and CDR2 sequences are SGHRS and YFSETQ. CDR3 size: 16 residues. The V gene end was trimmed by 0 bases and the J gene end by 10 bases; junction bases not matched to a gene: 7. This CDR3 is CASSLVASGRAEELFF. CDR3 DNA sequence: TGCGCCAGCAGCTTGGTAGCTAGCGGGAGGGCCGAGGAGCTGTTTTTT.

This chain joins TRBV5-1 and TRBJ2-1; 8 bases map to TRBD1. V lost 3 bases to trimming and J lost 5 bases; unmatched junction nucleotides: 4. Germline CDR1 and CDR2: SGHRS and YFSETQ. The CDR3 is 14 residues long. The CDR3 bases are TGCGCCAGCAGCTCTGACAGGGGAAACAATGAGCAGTTCTTC. Residues: CASSSDRGNNEQFF.

Written as DNA, the CDR3 is TGTGCCAGCAGTGCCGGGATCTACGAGCAGTACTTC. Protein sequence: CASSAGIYEQYF. The chain is built from TRBV28 and TRBJ2-7; possibly TRBD2 for D (5 bases). The germline V gene has CDR1 MDHEN and CDR2 SYDVKM. This CDR3 region has 12 residues. V was shortened by 5 bases and J by 3 bases, with 8 bases between the two germline ends. Supplemented by reference TRBV28 and TRBJ2-7, the full variable domain reads DVKVTQSSRYLVKRTGEKVFLECVQDMDHENMFWYRQDPGLGLRLIYFSYDVKMKEKGDIPEGYSVSREKKERFSLILESASTNQTSMYLCASSAGIYEQYFGPGTRLTVT.

The rearrangement uses TRBV7-3 and TRBJ1-1, with D possibly TRBD1 on 6 matching bases. This CDR3 comprises 13 residues. V lost 5 bases and J 1 base, leaving 8 bases between the germline ends. The germline CDR1 and CDR2 sequences are SGHTA and FQGTGA. The CDR3 here is CASSADRNTEAFF. CDR3 sequence (DNA): TGTGCCAGCAGCGCGGACAGGAACACTGAAGCTTTCTTT.

The V and J genes are TRBV18 and TRBJ2-6, with D tentatively TRBD1 (5 bases). There are 14 residues in the CDR3. V was clipped by 2 bases and J by 4 bases, with 6 bases between them. Germline assignment: CDR1 KGHSH and CDR2 LQKENI. CDR3 region: CASSPRGGANVLTF. CDR3 sequence (DNA): TGTGCCAGCTCACCAAGGGGCGGGGCCAACGTCCTGACTTTC.

The chain carries TRBV6-4 and TRBJ2-2, with 8 positions matching TRBD1. This CDR3 is 14 amino acids long. Germline loops: CDR1 MRHNA, CDR2 SNTAGT. V trimming: 6 bases; J trimming: 1 base; junction bases outside the gene matches: 1. CDR3 region: CASRGTGNTGELFF. CDR3 in DNA: TGTGCCAGCAGGGGGACAGGGAACACCGGGGAGCTGTTTTTT.